The 20 T cell receptor beta chains given below trace back to one sample, sequenced in a study of T-cell reconstitution after alpha-beta-depleted transplantation in children. For TCRbeta, the library was prepared with unique molecular identifiers. TCRdb redid the calling of the PCR reads with MiXCR, one entry per CDR3 protein. The table includes 500,000 to 600,000 distinct CDR3 sequences, over 25% detected once. This material consisted of PBMCs, taken before TCRalphabeta/CD19-depleted stem cell transplant. The receptors come from a boy in the first two years of life with Wiskott-Aldrich syndrome, due to receive a stem cell transplant.

This clonotype occurred a few times. This chain uses TRBV7-8 with TRBJ2-7; D gene uncertain. CDR3 length equals 15 residues. Trimming took 3 bases from V and 6 from J, leaving 18 bases between them. Germline V gene lookup returns CDR1 SGHVS and CDR2 FQNEAQ. The CDR3 DNA sequence: TGTGCCAGCAGCTTGCAGCCTGGAGTCCCCTCCGAGCAGTACTTC. The encoded protein is CASSLQPGVPSEQYF.

This clonotype was recorded a few times. The V and J genes are TRBV10-3 and TRBJ2-2; no clear D. Trimming took off 11 bases at V and 0 bases at J, with 13 bases between the two ends. CDR1 ENHRY and CDR2 SYGVKD come from the germline V gene. The CDR3 is 14 residues long. The CDR3 loop is CASGIATNTGELFF. The CDR3 DNA reads as TGTGCCTCTGGGATAGCCACGAACACCGGGGAGCTGTTTTTT.

V gene TRBV12-3 or TRBV12-4 combines with J gene TRBJ2-1, with 9 bases that match TRBD2. CDR3 length: 18 residues. The trim removed 5 bases at V and 0 bases at J, leaving 11 bases unmatched. The chain's CDR3 is CASSAASGKRSSYNEQFF. The CDR3 DNA sequence: TGTGCCAGCAGTGCCGCTAGCGGGAAAAGGAGCTCCTACAATGAGCAGTTCTTC.

The chain joins TRBV27 to TRBJ2-7, with D possibly being TRBD2 (5 bases). Germline V lookup: CDR1 MNHEY, CDR2 SMNVEV (reference sequence). The CDR3 runs 14 residues. V was clipped by 5 bases and J by 2 bases, with 13 bases between them. The CDR3 nucleotides are TGTGCCAGCAGTCCTTTCGGACTGCCCTACGAGCAGTACTTC. It yields the protein CASSPFGLPYEQYF.

This clonotype has only a few counts. The chain joins TRBV7-6 to TRBJ2-5, with 9 bases aligning to TRBD1. The CDR3 covers 16 residues. V lost 5 bases, J lost 1 base, and 8 bases stayed unmatched. Germline lookup yields CDR1 SGHVS and CDR2 FNYEAQ. The CDR3 here is CASSAGDRALQETQYF. In DNA, the CDR3 is TGTGCCAGCAGCGCCGGGGACAGGGCACTCCAAGAGACCCAGTACTTC.

This clonotype was seen more than once but under ten times. The chain employs TRBV10-3 and TRBJ1-2; D gene ambiguous. The CDR3 covers 13 residues. Germline V CDR1 and CDR2: ENHRY, SYGVKD. Trimming removed 6 bases from V and 2 bases from J, with 10 bases in between. CDR3 sequence: CAIRAWQNYGYTF. CDR3 sequence (DNA): TGTGCCATCAGAGCGTGGCAGAACTATGGCTACACCTTC.

This chain joins TRBV27 and TRBJ2-1, with 9 bases matching TRBD2. With V trimmed by 5 bases and J by 0 bases, 11 bases remained unmatched. This CDR3 is built from 18 residues. CDR1 is MNHEY, CDR2 SMNVEV, per germline (reference sequence). DNA of the CDR3: TGTGCCAGCAGTCCCCTGGGACTAGCTTTGTACTCCTACAATGAGCAGTTCTTC. Its translation: CASSPLGLALYSYNEQFF.

The chain uses TRBV27 and TRBJ1-5; the D is unclear. Germline V CDR1 and CDR2: MNHEY, SMNVEV (reference sequence). The germline V and J ends were trimmed by 5 bases and 1 base, with 9 bases remaining between them. CDR3 length: 14 residues. The CDR3 DNA sequence: TGTGCCAGCAGTGTGGGAGAAAGCAATCAGCCCCAGCATTTT. Amino acids: CASSVGESNQPQHF.

V usage is TRBV20-1 and J usage is TRBJ1-1; D is ambiguous. Per germline, CDR1 DFQATT and CDR2 SNEGSKA (reference sequence). This CDR3 comprises 13 residues. V was trimmed by 3 bases and J by 5 bases, leaving 13 bases between them. The CDR3 bases are TGCAGTGCTAGTGCCGGCATCGGGACTGAAGCTTTCTTT. Translating it yields CSASAGIGTEAFF.

The rearrangement joins TRBV5-6 to TRBJ2-5, with 7 bases that match TRBD1. Germline trimming cut 0 bases from V and 1 base from J; bases unmatched to any gene: 3. CDR3 length: 15 residues. In germline, CDR1 is SGHDT, CDR2 YYEEEE. CDR3 protein: CASSLGRDSQETQYF. In DNA, the CDR3 is TGTGCCAGCAGCTTGGGTCGGGACAGCCAAGAGACCCAGTACTTC. Using reference TRBV5-6 and TRBJ2-5 for the parts outside the CDR3, the full variable domain is DAGVTQSPTHLIKTRGQQVTLRCSPKSGHDTVSWYQQALGQGPQFIFQYYEEEERQRGNFPDRFSGHQFPNYSSELNVNALLLGDSALYLCASSLGRDSQETQYFGPGTRLLVL.

The chain recombines TRBV10-3 with TRBJ1-2; TRBD1 agrees at 10 bases. Germline V gene lookup returns CDR1 ENHRY and CDR2 SYGVKD. V was pared by 8 bases and J by 4 bases, with 4 bases of the junction left unmatched. The CDR3 runs to 13 residues. CDR3 DNA: TGTGCCATCCGGGACAGGGGATCCTATGGCTACACCTTC. Protein product: CAIRDRGSYGYTF.

The chain uses TRBV3-1 and TRBJ1-4; possibly TRBD1 for D (5 bases). V dropped 1 base and J dropped 10 bases, with 22 bases sitting between them. The CDR3 loop spans 17 amino acids. Germline values: CDR1 LGHDT, CDR2 YNNKEL (reference sequence). CDR3 DNA: TGTGCCAGCAGCCAAGTTCCAGGGTATCAGAAGATTGGAAAACTGTTTTTT. Translating it yields CASSQVPGYQKIGKLFF.

This chain uses TRBV12-3 or TRBV12-4 with TRBJ2-1; D might be TRBD2 (5 bases). V was trimmed by 7 bases and J by 2 bases, leaving 27 bases between them. The CDR3 consists of 19 residues. CDR3 sequence: CASTPSFTRPNQPYNEQFF. CDR3 DNA sequence: TGTGCCAGCACCCCTTCCTTTACTAGGCCCAACCAACCCTACAATGAGCAGTTCTTC.

This clonotype was detected once. The chain has TRBV12-3 or TRBV12-4 and TRBJ1-2; TRBD1 aligns across 9 bases. This CDR3 is 14 amino acids long. V dropped 5 bases and J dropped 5; count of bases not matched to a gene: 6. This CDR3 is CASSGMDRGYGYTF. CDR3 nucleotide sequence: TGTGCCAGCAGTGGAATGGACAGGGGTTATGGCTACACCTTC.

The chain uses TRBV4-2 and TRBJ2-1; 8 nucleotides align to TRBD1. The length of the CDR3 is 17 residues. V lost 3 bases to trimming and J lost 4 bases; unmatched junction nucleotides: 11. CDR1 is LGHNA, CDR2 YNFKEQ, per germline. The CDR3: CASSQLQGASEYNEQFF. The CDR3 DNA sequence: TGTGCCAGCAGCCAGCTTCAGGGGGCTAGCGAGTACAATGAGCAGTTCTTC.

V gene TRBV10-2 combines with J gene TRBJ2-3; TRBD2 aligns across 9 bases. CDR1 WSHSY and CDR2 SAAADI come from the germline V gene. CDR3 length: 20 amino acids. The J segment lost 0 bases and the V segment lost 1 base, leaving 14 bases of the junction unmatched. The CDR3 here is CASSEYRRLAGPTSTDTQYF. DNA for the CDR3: TGCGCCAGCAGTGAGTATAGGCGGCTAGCGGGACCGACTAGCACAGATACGCAGTATTTT.

This clonotype was observed a few times. This rearrangement joins TRBV5-1 to TRBJ1-1, with D uncertain. V gave up 0 bases and J gave up 11 bases, with 14 bases separating them. The CDR3 extends over 13 amino acids. The germline V gene encodes CDR1 SGHRS and CDR2 YFSETQ. The CDR3 DNA follows: TGCGCCAGCAGCTTGGCCGGAAGGGTCGCCGCTTTCTTT. Its protein product is CASSLAGRVAAFF.

This clonotype has more than one count but fewer than ten. CDR3 in DNA: TGCGCCAGCAGCTTGCGGGGGGGAGTTACCACAGATACGCAGTATTTT. Encoded protein: CASSLRGGVTTDTQYF. The chain carries TRBV5-1 and TRBJ2-3, with TRBD2 identical over 8 bases. CDR1 is SGHRS, CDR2 YFSETQ, per germline. Trimming removed 1 base from V and 2 bases from J; junction bases left unmatched: 6. This CDR3 contains 16 residues.

The sample holds a few counts of this clonotype. This rearrangement joins TRBV12-3 or TRBV12-4 to TRBJ2-7, with TRBD1 identical over 7 bases. The V and J ends lost 4 bases and 2 bases, in that order; junction bases with no gene match: 8. The CDR3 extends over 15 amino acids. CDR3 protein: CASSSQGQGAYEQYF. In DNA, the CDR3 is TGTGCCAGCAGTTCTCAGGGGCAGGGGGCCTACGAGCAGTACTTC.

This clonotype was seen a few times. V usage is TRBV7-9 and J usage is TRBJ2-3, with TRBD2 identical over 13 bases. The germline gives CDR1 SEHNR, CDR2 FQNEAQ (reference sequence). This CDR3 has 16 amino acids. The trim removed 3 bases at V and 5 bases at J, leaving 5 bases unmatched. CDR3 sequence reads: CASSFGLAGEIDTQYF. CDR3 in DNA: TGTGCCAGCAGCTTCGGACTAGCGGGAGAAATAGATACGCAGTATTTT.